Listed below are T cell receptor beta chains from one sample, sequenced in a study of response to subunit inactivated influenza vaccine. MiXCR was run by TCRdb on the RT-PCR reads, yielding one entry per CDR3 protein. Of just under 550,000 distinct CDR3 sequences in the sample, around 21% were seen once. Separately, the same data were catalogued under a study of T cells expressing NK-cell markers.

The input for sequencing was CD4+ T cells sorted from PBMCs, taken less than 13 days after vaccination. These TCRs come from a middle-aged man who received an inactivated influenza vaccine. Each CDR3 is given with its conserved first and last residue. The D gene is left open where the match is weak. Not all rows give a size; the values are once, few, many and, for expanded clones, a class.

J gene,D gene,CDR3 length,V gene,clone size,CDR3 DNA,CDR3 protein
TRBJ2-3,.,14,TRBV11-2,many,TGTGCCAGCAGCGGGGGAGTTCCCACAGATACGCAGTATTTT,CASSGGVPTDTQYF
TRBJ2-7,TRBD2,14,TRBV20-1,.,TGCAGTGCTAGAGGGGAGAGCGGGACCTACGAGCAGTACTTC,CSARGESGTYEQYF
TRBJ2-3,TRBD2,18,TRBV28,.,TGTGCCACCGCAGTGCCAGCGGGAGGGCCGATGAGCACAGATACGCAGTATTTT,CATAVPAGGPMSTDTQYF
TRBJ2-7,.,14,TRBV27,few,TGTGCCAGCAGTCCCTTGACAGGCCGCTACGAGCAGTACTTC,CASSPLTGRYEQYF
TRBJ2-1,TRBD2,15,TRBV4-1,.,TGCGCCAGCAGCCAAGTGACTAGCGGGATGAATGAGCAGTTCTTC,CASSQVTSGMNEQFF
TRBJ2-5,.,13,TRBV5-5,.,TGTGCCCGCAGCCTTGCGTTCCAAGAGACCCAGTACTTC,CARSLAFQETQYF
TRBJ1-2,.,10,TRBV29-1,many,TGCAGCGTTCTCCACTATGGCTACACCTTC,CSVLHYGYTF
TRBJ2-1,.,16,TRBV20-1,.,TGCAGTGCTCAAAAGCGGGACACCGGAATTAGGGATGAGCAGTTCTTC,CSAQKRDTGIRDEQFF
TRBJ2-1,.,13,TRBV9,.,TGTGCCAGCAGCGTAGAGCCCGGCAATGAGCAGTTCTTC,CASSVEPGNEQFF
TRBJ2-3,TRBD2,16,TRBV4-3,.,TGCGCCAGCAGCCGCCGGGCTAGCGGAGCGCCAGATACGCAGTATTTT,CASSRRASGAPDTQYF
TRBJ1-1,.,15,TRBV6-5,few,TGTGCCAGCAGTTACACCCAGTGGGTGAAGGCTGAAGCTTTCTTT,CASSYTQWVKAEAFF
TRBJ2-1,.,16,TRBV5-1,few,TGCGCCAGCAGCTTGGAGGGGCAGATCTCCTACAATGAGCAGTTCTTC,CASSLEGQISYNEQFF
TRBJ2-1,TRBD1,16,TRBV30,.,TGTGCTTGGAGCCGGGGACAGGGAATCACCTACAATGAGCAGTTCTTC,CAWSRGQGITYNEQFF
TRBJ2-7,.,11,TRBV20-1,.,TGCAGTGCTAACCGGAATTACGAGCAGTACTTC,CSANRNYEQYF
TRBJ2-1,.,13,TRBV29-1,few,TGCAGCGTTGCAGGCATCTCCTACAATGAGCAGTTCTTC,CSVAGISYNEQFF
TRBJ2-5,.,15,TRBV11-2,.,TGTGCCAGCAGCCCCTCCACATGGGGCCGCGAGACCCAGTACTTC,CASSPSTWGRETQYF
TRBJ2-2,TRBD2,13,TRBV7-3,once,TGTGCCAGCAGCTCCACTAGCGTGGGGGAGCTGTTTTTT,CASSSTSVGELFF
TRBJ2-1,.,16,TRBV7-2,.,TGTGCCAGCAGCTTATCCATAGGGGTGGGCTACAATGAGCAGTTCTTC,CASSLSIGVGYNEQFF
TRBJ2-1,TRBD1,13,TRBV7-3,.,TGTGCCAGCGGATCCGACAGGGACAATGGGCAGTTCTTC,CASGSDRDNGQFF
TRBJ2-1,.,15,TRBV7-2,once,TGTGCCAGCAGGACAGGTCACTCCAACTACAATGAGCAGTTCTTC,CASRTGHSNYNEQFF
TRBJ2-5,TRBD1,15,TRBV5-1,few,TGCGCCAGCAGCTTCGCTTCGACAGGGGAAGAGACCCAGTACTTC,CASSFASTGEETQYF
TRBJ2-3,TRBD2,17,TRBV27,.,TGTGCCAGCAGTCGACTAGCGGGGGGGCCGGGCACAGATACGCAGTATTTT,CASSRLAGGPGTDTQYF
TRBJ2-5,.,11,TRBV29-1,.,TGCTGCACTGCGTGGGGAGAGACCCAGTACTTC,CCTAWGETQYF